Following are 29 T cell receptor beta chains from one sample sequenced in a study of blood T cells in healthy people across ages. Through a sample-barcoded 5' primer and a J-beta primer mix, a second PCR was run for roughly 6 to 11 cycles. One entry per CDR3 protein results from TCRdb running MiXCR on the 5' RACE reads. The data contain approximately 800,000 distinct CDR3 sequences, about 53% of them singletons. The sequenced sample was blood. The receptors stem from a man older than 75 in good health.

The chain recombines TRBV27 with TRBJ2-3; 9 bases match TRBD2. This CDR3 region has 21 residues. Germline CDR1 and CDR2: MNHEY and SMNVEV (reference sequence). With V trimmed by 4 bases and J by 14 bases, 34 bases remained unmatched. The CDR3 loop is CASSSFMTAPIAGEVGRYAYF. CDR3 sequence (DNA): TGTGCCAGCAGTTCATTTATGACCGCTCCGATAGCGGGAGAAGTGGGCAGATACGCGTATTTT.

This chain uses TRBV29-1 with TRBJ2-6, with 8 bases that match TRBD1. Germline V gives CDR1 SQVTM, CDR2 ANQGSEA. The CDR3 has 19 amino acids. The trim removed 2 bases at V and 0 bases at J, leaving 12 bases unmatched. This CDR3 reads CSVEKGMGTGVSGANVLTF. CDR3 in DNA: TGCAGCGTTGAAAAGGGCATGGGGACAGGAGTCTCTGGGGCCAACGTCCTGACTTTC.

V gene TRBV6-6 combines with J gene TRBJ1-1; tentative D call: TRBD1 (5 bases). Germline loops: CDR1 MNHNY, CDR2 SVGAGI (reference sequence). The V and J ends lost 5 bases and 4 bases respectively, with 11 bases between them. The length of the CDR3 is 13 residues. The chain's CDR3 is CASSTQAITEAFF. In DNA, the CDR3 is TGTGCCAGCAGTACACAGGCGATCACTGAAGCTTTCTTT.

J is TRBJ2-6 and V is TRBV9, with D perhaps matching TRBD2 (7 bases). Germline assignment: CDR1 SGDLS and CDR2 YYNGEE. This CDR3 comprises 16 residues. Trimming stripped 9 bases from V and 0 bases from J, with 16 bases between. In nucleotides, the CDR3 is TGTGCCAACAGGGAGGGGCGGAGCTCTGGGGCCAACGTCCTGACTTTC. It is translated as CANREGRSSGANVLTF.

The V and J genes are TRBV20-1 and TRBJ1-2; TRBD1 aligns across 8 bases. Germline values: CDR1 DFQATT, CDR2 SNEGSKA (reference sequence). The CDR3 covers 14 residues. V lost 6 bases to trimming and J lost 5 bases; unmatched junction nucleotides: 11. In nucleotides, the CDR3 is TGCAGTGCAACTCCGGGACAGGAAATATATGGCTACACCTTC. It codes for CSATPGQEIYGYTF.

This clonotype was observed a few times. The V and J genes are TRBV21-1 and TRBJ1-2; the table's D call, TRBD1, was not checked against the DNA. TRBV21-1 is deemed a pseudogene. The CDR3 consists of 18 residues. CDR3 bases: TGTGCCAGCAGCAAGCATACCGTTACCGGGACAGGCGACTATGGCTACACCTTC. It specifies CASSKHTVTGTGDYGYTF.

This chain connects TRBV5-4 to TRBJ2-7; 7 nucleotides align to TRBD1. Judging by the DNA end, TRBJ2-5 fits better; the J call may be wrong. This CDR3 contains 15 residues. Per the germline V gene, CDR1 is SGHNT and CDR2 is YYREEE (reference sequence). CDR3 in DNA: TGTGCCAGCAGCTTGCCAACAGGGGCTCAAGAGACCCAGTACTTC. Protein sequence: CASSLPTGAQETQYF.

This clonotype was counted a few times. The chain is built from TRBV6-1 and TRBJ2-7; 7 bases map to TRBD2. The CDR3 spans 14 residues. With 6 bases clipped from V and 3 bases from J, the junction kept 8 bases outside the gene matches. Germline CDR1 MNHNS, CDR2 SASEGT. CDR3 sequence reads: CASRTGTTYYEQYF. The CDR3 nucleotides read TGTGCCAGCAGAACCGGGACTACCTACTACGAGCAGTACTTC.

This clonotype was seen a few times. V usage is TRBV2 and J usage is TRBJ2-5, with D perhaps given as TRBD1 or TRBD2 (7 bases each). This CDR3 has 13 residues. Trimming took off 6 bases at V and 11 bases at J, with 19 bases between the two ends. Germline CDR1 reads SNHLY; CDR2 reads FYNNEI. The CDR3 sequence: CASSFLPGGEQYF. As DNA, the CDR3 is TGTGCCAGCAGCTTCCTTCCAGGGGGGGAGCAGTACTTC.

This chain uses TRBV4-2 with TRBJ1-4, with a tentative D call TRBD1 (5 bases). The CDR3 runs 12 residues. V lost 11 bases and J lost 8, with 15 bases in between. Per the germline V gene, CDR1 is LGHNA and CDR2 is YNFKEQ. The CDR3 region is CASRGDPEKLFF. CDR3 DNA: TGTGCCTCCCGGGGGGACCCGGAAAAACTGTTTTTT.

The V gene is TRBV27, the J gene TRBJ2-1, with D unresolved. CDR3 length: 15 amino acids. CDR1 and CDR2 from the germline V gene are MNHEY and SMNVEV (reference sequence). With 3 bases removed from V and 2 bases from J, the gap between germline ends came to 11 bases. The CDR3 DNA follows: TGTGCCAGCAGTTTCAGGTCCGTAACCTACAATGAGCAGTTCTTC. Residues: CASSFRSVTYNEQFF.

The chain employs TRBV9 and TRBJ2-5; D tentatively reads TRBD1 or TRBD2 (5 bases each). V was shortened by 2 bases and J by 11 bases, with 22 bases between the two germline ends. Germline CDR1 is SGDLS and CDR2 is YYNGEE. This CDR3 spans 15 amino acids. The CDR3 reads CASSVRDDTYNEQYF. CDR3 nucleotide sequence: TGTGCCAGCAGCGTCCGGGACGATACATACAATGAGCAGTACTTC.

CDR3 region: CATHSRQGLNTEAFF. The CDR3 bases are TGTGCCACACACTCGCGGCAGGGTCTGAACACTGAAGCTTTCTTT. This chain links TRBV6-5 with TRBJ1-1; TRBD1 is a possible D gene (5 bases). V was trimmed by 10 bases and J by 0 bases, leaving 18 bases between them. The V gene's germline CDR1 is MNHEY and CDR2 SVGAGI. There are 15 residues in the CDR3.

The V gene is TRBV10-2, the J gene TRBJ1-4; 9 nucleotides line up with TRBD1. Germline CDR1 and CDR2: WSHSY and SAAADI. The trim removed 10 bases at V and 8 bases at J, leaving 5 bases unmatched. The CDR3 is 12 residues long. The CDR3 coding sequence is TGCGCCAACACAGGGGGCGTAGAAAAACTGTTTTTT. Its protein product is CANTGGVEKLFF.

This clonotype was seen a few times. This chain links TRBV6-5 with TRBJ1-6; D call uncertain. The CDR3 length is 13 residues. The germline V and J ends were trimmed by 4 bases and 5 bases, with 6 bases remaining between them. Germline values: CDR1 MNHEY, CDR2 SVGAGI. The CDR3, as DNA: TGTGCCAGCAGTTCCGTAGATAATTCACCCCTCCACTTT. Its protein product is CASSSVDNSPLHF.

V gene TRBV4-1 combines with J gene TRBJ2-4; 7 nucleotides line up with TRBD1. The J call may not be correct, given that the DNA end is closer to TRBJ2-7. Germline loops: CDR1 MGHRA, CDR2 YSYEKL. The CDR3 length is 13 residues. CDR3 amino acids: CASSDGTAYEQYF. CDR3 DNA sequence: TGCGCCAGCAGCGACGGGACAGCCTACGAGCAGTACTTC.

The chain carries TRBV20-1 and TRBJ1-1; D is perhaps TRBD1 (5 bases). Trimming left V 0 bases short and J 0 bases short, with 11 bases between. This CDR3 spans 15 amino acids. Looked up from germline, CDR1 is DFQATT and CDR2 is SNEGSKA (reference sequence). The chain's CDR3 is CSARDNRPMNTEAFF. CDR3 bases: TGCAGTGCTAGAGATAACAGGCCGATGAACACTGAAGCTTTCTTT.

This clonotype appeared a few times. The V gene is TRBV28, the J gene TRBJ2-7, with TRBD2 matching 10 bases. The CDR3 consists of 15 residues. Unmatched junction bases numbered 7, after V lost 4 bases and J lost 4 bases. CDR1 is MDHEN, CDR2 SYDVKM, per germline. CDR3 nucleotide sequence: TGTGCCAGCAGTTCGCCGGGACTAGCGTTGTACGAGCAGTACTTC. Translation: CASSSPGLALYEQYF.

This sequence joins TRBV3-1 and TRBJ2-5; D is ambiguous. The J call could be wrong; TRBJ2-7 is a better fit for the DNA end. This CDR3 is built from 11 residues. CDR1 is LGHDT, CDR2 YNNKEL, per germline (reference sequence). The CDR3 loop is CASSHRREQYF. CDR3 DNA sequence: TGTGCCAGCAGCCACAGGCGCGAGCAGTACTTC.

The chain combines TRBV10-2 with TRBJ1-2; D uncertain. This CDR3 region has 14 residues. Trimming took off 2 bases at V and 4 bases at J, with 11 bases between the two ends. The germline V gene has CDR1 WSHSY and CDR2 SAAADI. The CDR3 coding sequence is TGCGCCAGCAGTGAGCGTGCCCTGGGCTATGGCTACACCTTC. Translated: CASSERALGYGYTF.

This clonotype was found a few times. This chain uses TRBV6-5 with TRBJ2-7; D remains unclear. The CDR3 has 14 amino acids. CDR1 is MNHEY and CDR2 is SVGAGI in the germline V gene. V lost 5 bases to trimming and J lost 2 bases, with 13 bases between them. The CDR3 coding sequence is TGTGCCAGCAGTCCCACCGGGCTTACCTACGAGCAGTACTTC. Its translation: CASSPTGLTYEQYF.

Regarding this clonotype: One base away lies a much larger clone, so this may be a sequencing read error. This chain joins TRBV24-1 and TRBJ2-5; no clear D gene. The J call is doubtful: the DNA matches TRBJ2-7 better. Germline loops: CDR1 KGHDR, CDR2 SFDVKD. There are 12 residues in the CDR3. CDR3 sequence: CATSDYGNEQYF. DNA for the CDR3: TGTGCCACCAGTGATTACGGAAACGAGCAGTACTTC.

The chain links TRBV9 to TRBJ2-1; 8 positions match TRBD2. V shed 0 bases and J 14 bases; nucleotides not matched to a gene: 13. Germline V lookup: CDR1 SGDLS, CDR2 YYNGEE. The CDR3 totals 15 residues. CDR3 sequence reads: CASSVEVAGPGIKFF. DNA of the CDR3: TGTGCCAGCAGCGTAGAAGTAGCGGGGCCCGGAATCAAGTTCTTC.

This clonotype has only a few counts. J is TRBJ2-7 and V is TRBV3-1; D is undetermined. CDR3 length equals 14 residues. The V gene's germline CDR1 is LGHDT and CDR2 YNNKEL (reference sequence). Trimming cost V 3 bases and J 1 base, with 10 bases left between them. CDR3 in DNA: TGTGCCAGCAGCCATGCGGCGCCTTCCTACGAGCAGTACTTC. This codes for CASSHAAPSYEQYF.

The chain employs TRBV3-1 and TRBJ1-2, with D unresolved. The germline V gene encodes CDR1 LGHDT and CDR2 YNNKEL (reference sequence). Trimming took off 2 bases at V and 4 bases at J, with 11 bases between the two ends. There are 14 residues in the CDR3. CDR3 sequence: CASSQRSSVYGYTF. In DNA form, the CDR3 reads TGTGCCAGCAGCCAAAGGTCTAGCGTCTATGGCTACACCTTC.

The rearrangement links TRBV10-3 to TRBJ1-2; 11 bases agree with TRBD1. CDR1 and CDR2 from the germline V gene are ENHRY and SYGVKD. The CDR3 covers 13 residues. The V and J ends lost 6 bases and 8 bases, in that order; junction bases with no gene match: 5. The CDR3 DNA is TGTGCCATCAGCCTGGGGACAGGGGGAGGCTACACCTTC. Protein product: CAISLGTGGGYTF.

The chain employs TRBV29-1 and TRBJ2-1; D is unclear. Germline CDR1 reads SQVTM; CDR2 reads ANQGSEA. Trimming shortened V by 2 bases and J by 6 bases, and 5 bases separated the two germline ends. The CDR3 consists of 11 residues. The DNA for the CDR3 is TGCAGCGTTGAACTCCTCAATGAGCAGTTCTTC. Translating it yields CSVELLNEQFF.

The rearrangement links TRBV25-1 to TRBJ2-1; D unclear. The CDR3 is 10 residues long. V gave up 10 bases and J gave up 9 bases, with 10 bases separating them. Germline V CDR1 and CDR2: MGHDK, SYGVNS. CDR3 protein: CATRLGEQFF. CDR3 in DNA: TGTGCCACCAGGTTAGGTGAGCAGTTCTTC.

The CDR3 nucleotides read TGTGCCAGCAGCCCCTGGGAGGGCCAAGCTTTCTTT. Its translation is CASSPWEGQAFF. This chain uses TRBV7-6 with TRBJ1-1; D is unclear. The V end was cut by 5 bases, the J end by 9 bases, with 13 bases between. The CDR3 spans 12 residues. Per germline, CDR1 SGHVS and CDR2 FNYEAQ. Supplemented by reference TRBV7-6 and TRBJ1-1, the full variable domain reads GAGVSQSPRYKVTKRGQDVALRCDPISGHVSLYWYRQALGQGPEFLTYFNYEAQQDKSGLPNDRFSAERPEGSISTLTIQRTEQRDSAMYRCASSPWEGQAFFGQGTRLTVV.